This T cell receptor (beta chain) was observed in a study of blood T cell repertoires in COVID-19. The wider study: Italy, Spain and the United States were the sources of the convalescent and acute COVID-19 samples. Sources were T cells, B-cell-depleted T cells, or PBMCs; the material itself was cDNA or gDNA.

Original data processing: Nucleated cell number was recorded as an estimate derived from reference gene primer amplification. Only in-frame clones appear in the TCRdb table, and some are missing; sequencing was by immunoSEQ multiplex PCR. D and trimming were read from the DNA, whereas the V and J calls and clone size are those reported in that table. The table records some 220,000 clones, around 81% of them present only once. This CDR3 has 17 amino acids. The V segment lost 5 bases and the J segment 1 base; nucleotides outside the gene matches: 8. Germline assignment: CDR1 KGHSH and CDR2 LQKENI. This TCR was sampled from a woman aged 55-70 years with acute or convalescent COVID-19. The sample consisted of peripheral blood. The chain recombines TRBV18 with TRBJ1-1; TRBD1 matches 12 bases. CDR3: CASSTTGTGGPNTEAFF. The CDR3 nucleotides read TGTGCCAGCTCAACTACCGGGACAGGGGGCCCGAACACTGAAGCTTTCTTT.